The text below deals with one T cell receptor (beta chain). The data originate from a study of blood T cell repertoires in COVID-19. Study-level background: T cells, B-cell-depleted T cells, or PBMCs supplied cDNA or gDNA.

Participants spanned ages about 18 to 100 years and resided in fewer than 30 US areas. Researchers sorted participants into cohorts using their self-reported clinical history. Between the trimmed V and J ends, which lost 3 bases and 0 bases, there was a span of 8 bases. Germline CDR1 SGHTA, CDR2 FQGNSA. This CDR3 spans 14 amino acids. Original handling: Scientists estimated how many nucleated cells there were by amplifying reference gene primers. Libraries were prepared by immunoSEQ multiplex PCR; TCRdb keeps only in-frame clonotypes and omits some of them. V and J calls and clone size are as listed in that table; D and trimming were resolved from the DNA. The data hold approximately 210,000 clones, with approximately 86% observed a single time.

The sample taken for sequencing was PBMCs or T cells enriched from blood (not recorded which). This receptor was obtained from a woman under 40 who had recovered from COVID-19. V and J are TRBV7-2 and TRBJ1-1; TRBD1 is a possible D gene (6 bases). The CDR3 bases are TGTGCCAGCAGCTTCGGACAGATGAACACTGAAGCTTTCTTT. This translates into CASSFGQMNTEAFF.